These 25 T cell receptor beta chains were all obtained from the same sample, sequenced in a study of T-cell reconstitution after alpha-beta-depleted transplantation in children (dated by TCRdb to 2016 to 2018). Libraries were built with PCR. The instrument was an Illumina HiSeq 2500. TCR library preparation used molecular barcoding, with unique molecular identifiers applied to normalize quantification of the TCRbeta repertoire. TCRdb trimmed the raw reads at Q25, called clones with MiXCR and kept productive beta chains. CDR3 protein duplicates are merged, each entry listing the most common genes and DNA. This sample lists more than 400,000 distinct CDR3 sequences; approximately 10% were detected once. Less than 15% of the sample goes to the ten largest clones. Sample treatment or condition, as interpreted from the label and publication: allogeneic hematopoietic cell transplantation with graft depleted of TCRalphabeta T cells and CD19 B cells.

This sample comprised PBMCs, mostly from graft donor cells, obtained 180 days after TCRalphabeta/CD19-depleted stem cell transplant. These receptors originate from a female patient between 2 and 15 years old who had a stem cell transplant for aplastic anemia, so the T cells may come from the graft donor.

The rearrangement joins TRBV14 to TRBJ2-1; 8 bases agree with TRBD2. Losses at the gene ends were 1 base for V and 8 bases for J; bases not matched to a gene: 10. Germline loops: CDR1 SGHDN, CDR2 FVKESK. CDR3 length: 16 residues. CDR3 DNA: TGTGCCAGCAGCCAAGTGTCACTAGCGGTAGAGGATGAGCAGTTCTTC. Protein: CASSQVSLAVEDEQFF.

This clonotype has a single count. The V gene is TRBV5-1, the J gene TRBJ2-5, with TRBD2 identical over 11 bases. V gave up 6 bases and J gave up 5 bases; unmatched junction bases: 6. CDR1 SGHRS and CDR2 YFSETQ come from the germline V gene. The CDR3 spans 14 residues. The CDR3 region has the DNA TGCGCCAGCACCATAGCGGGAGGGCCGGAGACCCAGTACTTC. This codes for CASTIAGGPETQYF.

This clonotype has just a few counts. This chain links TRBV7-9 with TRBJ2-3; D may be TRBD2 (6 bases). V shed 5 bases and J shed 10 bases, with 22 bases lying between them. Germline V gene data show CDR1 as SEHNR and CDR2 as FQNEAQ (reference sequence). CDR3 length: 15 amino acids. CDR3 loop: CASSPPEQAGLPQYF. In DNA form, the CDR3 reads TGTGCCAGCAGCCCTCCGGAACAGGCGGGACTGCCGCAGTATTTT.

This clonotype appeared many times. V is TRBV27 and J is TRBJ1-1; tentative D call: TRBD1 (6 bases). The germline CDR1 and CDR2 sequences are MNHEY and SMNVEV (reference sequence). The CDR3 contains 14 residues. Trimming left V 6 bases short and J 6 bases short, with 17 bases between. CDR3 residues: CASRPDRYRSEAFF. CDR3 nucleotide sequence: TGTGCCAGCAGACCCGACAGGTATCGGTCTGAAGCTTTCTTT.

The J gene is TRBJ2-2, the V gene TRBV4-1, with 9 bases that match TRBD2. The CDR3 is made up of 17 amino acids. Looked up from germline, CDR1 is MGHRA and CDR2 is YSYEKL. V trimming: 0 bases; J trimming: 6 bases; junction bases outside the gene matches: 8. CDR3 residues: CASSQDRSGGLAGELFF. CDR3 coding DNA: TGCGCCAGCAGCCAAGATCGAAGCGGGGGGTTGGCCGGGGAGCTGTTTTTT.

This clonotype was recorded many times. The V call is TRBV29-1, the J call TRBJ2-7, with 9 bases identical to TRBD1. This CDR3 has 13 residues. V lost 8 bases and J lost 6; bases outside the gene matches: 11. Germline lookup yields CDR1 SQVTM and CDR2 ANQGSEA. In DNA form, the CDR3 reads TGCAGCTTCCGAGGGACAGGGAAAGGCGAGCAGTACTTC. Amino acids: CSFRGTGKGEQYF.

The rearrangement uses TRBV14 and TRBJ2-3; tentatively, D is TRBD2 (5 bases). The ends were cut back, 3 bases at V and 2 bases at J, with 21 bases in the middle. CDR1 SGHDN and CDR2 FVKESK come from the germline V gene. The CDR3 consists of 18 residues. The CDR3 DNA reads as TGTGCCAGCAGCCAGTTCCGGAGAGAGAGCGGAGCCACAGATACGCAGTATTTT. Its protein is CASSQFRRESGATDTQYF.

The chain employs TRBV11-1 and TRBJ2-7, with no clear D. The V gene's germline CDR1 is SGHAT and CDR2 FQDESV (reference sequence). With 5 bases removed from V and 4 bases from J, the gap between germline ends came to 9 bases. The CDR3 spans 12 residues. Here the CDR3 DNA reads TGTGCCAGCAGCGCGTGGTTGTACGAGCAGTACTTC. It is translated as CASSAWLYEQYF.

This clonotype has just a few counts. The genes are TRBV6-5 and TRBJ2-2, with 12 bases aligning to TRBD2. Trimming cost V 0 bases and J 6 bases; bases outside gene matches: 5. CDR1 is MNHEY and CDR2 is SVGAGI in the germline V gene. The CDR3 runs 17 residues. In DNA form, the CDR3 reads TGTGCCAGCAGTTACTCACTAGCGGGAGGTTCGTCCGGGGAGCTGTTTTTT. This gives the protein CASSYSLAGGSSGELFF.

DNA of the CDR3: TGCAGTGCGCCGACAGGGGGCTCGGCGGCTAGCGGGAGGGCCCTTGACTACGAGCAGTACTTC. This gives the protein CSAPTGGSAASGRALDYEQYF. The genes are TRBV20-1 and TRBJ2-7; 12 bases map to TRBD2. The junction had 27 bases not matched to a gene; V was cut back by 6 bases and J by 3 bases. Per germline, CDR1 DFQATT and CDR2 SNEGSKA (reference sequence). CDR3 length: 21 residues.

The chain carries TRBV9 and TRBJ2-7; the D gene is possibly TRBD2 (6 bases). Trimming shortened V by 4 bases and J by 1 base, and 18 bases separated the two germline ends. Germline V gives CDR1 SGDLS, CDR2 YYNGEE. This CDR3 has 16 residues. CDR3 in DNA: TGTGCCAGCAGCCGTGCGGGGCCGGGACTTTCCTACGAGCAGTACTTC. This gives the protein CASSRAGPGLSYEQYF.

This clonotype was counted between two and nine times. The V gene is TRBV20-1, the J gene TRBJ1-1, with 12 positions matching TRBD1. The CDR3 spans 15 residues. V gave up 3 bases and J gave up 0 bases; unmatched junction bases: 2. The germline V gene encodes CDR1 DFQATT and CDR2 SNEGSKA (reference sequence). The CDR3 loop reads CSARGTGGMNTEAFF. The DNA of the CDR3 is TGCAGTGCTAGGGGGACAGGGGGCATGAACACTGAAGCTTTCTTT.

V usage is TRBV9 and J usage is TRBJ2-2; D remains ambiguous. The CDR3 covers 14 residues. Deletions cut 4 bases from V and 0 bases from J, with 7 bases between. Per germline, CDR1 SGDLS and CDR2 YYNGEE. The CDR3 spells CASSTRPNTGELFF. DNA for the CDR3: TGTGCCAGCAGCACCCGGCCGAACACCGGGGAGCTGTTTTTT. Based on the CDR3 plus reference TRBV9 and TRBJ2-2, the full variable domain is DSGVTQTPKHLITATGQRVTLRCSPRSGDLSVYWYQQSLDQGLQFLIQYYNGEERAKGNILERFSAQQFPDLHSELNLSSLELGDSALYFCASSTRPNTGELFFGEGSRLTVL.

This chain links TRBV7-2 with TRBJ2-2; D remains ambiguous. CDR1 and CDR2 from the germline V gene are SGHTA and FQGNSA. V was trimmed by 5 bases and J by 5 bases, leaving 9 bases between them. This CDR3 region has 13 residues. For the CDR3, the DNA is TGTGCCAGCAGCGACATTAATACCGGGGAGCTGTTTTTT. Translation: CASSDINTGELFF. The whole variable domain, filled in from reference TRBV7-2 and TRBJ2-2, reads GAGVSQSPSNKVTEKGKDVELRCDPISGHTALYWYRQSLGQGLEFLIYFQGNSAPDKSGLPSDRFSAERTGGSVSTLTIQRTQQEDSAVYLCASSDINTGELFFGEGSRLTVL.

The rearrangement links TRBV21-1 to TRBJ2-5; the DNA was not compared with TRBD2, the D call given in the table. TRBV21-1 is an annotated pseudogene. There are 16 residues in the CDR3. The DNA of the CDR3 is TGTGCCAGCAGCAAAGCAGTAAGCGGGGAGAGGGAGACCCAGTACTTC. Translating it yields CASSKAVSGERETQYF.

The rearrangement links TRBV5-1 to TRBJ2-3; no definite D call. This CDR3 is 13 amino acids long. Per germline, CDR1 SGHRS and CDR2 YFSETQ. Deletions cut 4 bases from V and 6 bases from J, with 12 bases between. CDR3 sequence: CASSPSLGDTQYF. CDR3 nucleotides: TGCGCCAGCAGCCCCTCATTAGGGGATACGCAGTATTTT.

This clonotype was picked up a small number of times. The chain joins TRBV20-1 to TRBJ1-4, with 9 bases matching TRBD1. This CDR3 is 13 amino acids long. Germline CDR1 reads DFQATT; CDR2 reads SNEGSKA (reference sequence). The junction had 9 bases not matched to a gene; V was cut back by 5 bases and J by 11 bases. The CDR3 is CSAGVGQGKKLFF. CDR3 nucleotide sequence: TGCAGTGCTGGAGTGGGACAGGGAAAGAAACTGTTTTTT.

This clonotype was detected a few times. The V and J genes are TRBV7-3 and TRBJ2-2; TRBD2 agrees at 7 bases. This CDR3 is 17 amino acids long. J was trimmed by 1 base and V by 4 bases; bases with no gene match: 9. From germline, CDR1 is SGHTA and CDR2 FQGTGA. The CDR3 bases are TGTGCCAGCAGCTGGGGAGGGACTGCAGAGAACACCGGGGAGCTGTTTTTT. The encoded protein is CASSWGGTAENTGELFF. Based on the CDR3 plus reference TRBV7-3 and TRBJ2-2, the full variable domain is GAGVSQTPSNKVTEKGKYVELRCDPISGHTALYWYRQSLGQGPEFLIYFQGTGAADDSGLPNDRFFAVRPEGSVSTLKIQRTERGDSAVYLCASSWGGTAENTGELFFGEGSRLTVL.

This chain connects TRBV12-3 or TRBV12-4 to TRBJ1-4; no firm D call. V lost 6 bases and J 0 bases, leaving 11 bases between the germline ends. This CDR3 comprises 15 residues. CDR3 amino acids: CASRGQQPTNEKLFF. Written as DNA, the CDR3 is TGTGCCAGCAGGGGCCAACAGCCAACTAATGAAAAACTGTTTTTT.

This clonotype was seen once. The V call is TRBV3-1, the J call TRBJ2-1; tentatively, D is TRBD2 (5 bases). CDR3 length equals 14 residues. Deletions cut 4 bases from V and 9 bases from J, with 16 bases between. Germline V gene lookup returns CDR1 LGHDT and CDR2 YNNKEL (reference sequence). CDR3 loop: CASSPPNFRGEQFF. The CDR3 DNA reads TGTGCCAGCAGCCCGCCCAATTTCCGGGGTGAGCAGTTCTTC.

This chain links TRBV7-8 with TRBJ2-5; 8 bases are a match to TRBD2. Per the germline V gene, CDR1 is SGHVS and CDR2 is FQNEAQ. The length of the CDR3 is 14 residues. The junction had 12 bases not matched to a gene; V was cut back by 2 bases and J by 13 bases. The CDR3 here is CASSLSRGGGKPYF. CDR3 coding DNA: TGTGCCAGCAGCTTAAGTCGGGGGGGGGGAAAACCGTACTTC.

This clonotype came up many times. The chain carries TRBV5-1 and TRBJ2-7, with a tentative D call TRBD2 (5 bases). V shed 2 bases and J shed 0 bases, with 18 bases lying between them. The germline CDR1 and CDR2 sequences are SGHRS and YFSETQ. The CDR3 is 17 amino acids. The CDR3 loop reads CASSLAAAPHDSYEQYF. The CDR3 coding sequence is TGCGCCAGCAGCTTAGCGGCAGCACCTCACGACTCCTACGAGCAGTACTTC.

The rearrangement joins TRBV7-2 to TRBJ2-2, with TRBD1 as a possible D gene (6 bases). Germline values: CDR1 SGHTA, CDR2 FQGNSA. The CDR3 consists of 17 residues. V lost 1 base and J 6 bases, leaving 18 bases between the germline ends. CDR3 amino acids: CASSLGLLPQGPGELFF. Here the CDR3 DNA reads TGTGCCAGCAGCTTAGGACTCCTGCCGCAGGGGCCCGGGGAGCTGTTTTTT.

This clonotype was seen only a few times. The chain recombines TRBV14 with TRBJ2-1, with D possibly called TRBD1 or TRBD2 (5 bases each). The CDR3 runs to 15 residues. V was shortened by 5 bases and J by 3 bases, with 14 bases between the two germline ends. From germline, CDR1 is SGHDN and CDR2 FVKESK. The CDR3 protein is CASSFTGTLYNEQFF. The CDR3 DNA reads as TGTGCCAGCAGCTTCACCGGGACCCTCTACAATGAGCAGTTCTTC.

This clonotype was counted at least ten times. CDR3 nucleotide sequence: TGTGCCAGCAGCTTAAGTTGGACAGCGTTTTATGGCTACACCTTC. Its protein is CASSLSWTAFYGYTF. V is TRBV7-2 and J is TRBJ1-2; possible D gene TRBD1, 6 bases. Germline V gene sequence: CDR1 SGHTA, CDR2 FQGNSA. The CDR3 is 15 residues long. V was clipped by 2 bases and J by 5 bases, with 15 bases between them.